This T cell receptor (beta chain) was identified during a study of blood T cell repertoires in COVID-19. Libraries were prepared by immunoSEQ multiplex PCR; TCRdb keeps only in-frame clonotypes and omits some of them. The sample lists nearly 300,000 clones, about 81% occurring once. The sequence derives from a human donor with COVID-19, enrolled during active disease. The donor label of this sample is uncertain. Sequencing was carried out using peripheral blood.

The CDR3, as DNA: TGTGCCAGCAGACCCCCTAGCGGTAGCACAGATACGCAGTATTTT. Translating gives CASRPPSGSTDTQYF. V usage is TRBV6-6 and J usage is TRBJ2-3, with TRBD2 matching 7 bases. The CDR3 is made up of 15 amino acids. CDR1 is MNHNY and CDR2 is SVGAGI in the germline V gene (reference sequence). V dropped 6 bases and J dropped 0; count of bases not matched to a gene: 6.